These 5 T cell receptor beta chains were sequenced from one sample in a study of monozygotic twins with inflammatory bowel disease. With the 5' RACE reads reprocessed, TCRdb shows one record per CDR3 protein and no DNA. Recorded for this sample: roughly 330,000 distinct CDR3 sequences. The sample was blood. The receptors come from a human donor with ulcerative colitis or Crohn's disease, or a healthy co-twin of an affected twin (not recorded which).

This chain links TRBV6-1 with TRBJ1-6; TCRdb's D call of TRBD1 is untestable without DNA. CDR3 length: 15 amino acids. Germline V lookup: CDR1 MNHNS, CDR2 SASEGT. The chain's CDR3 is CASSLRTVGNSPLHF.

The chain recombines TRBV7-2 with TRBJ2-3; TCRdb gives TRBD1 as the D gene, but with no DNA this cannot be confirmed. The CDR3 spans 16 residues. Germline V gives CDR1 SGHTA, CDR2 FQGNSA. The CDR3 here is CASSLYGRGATDAQYF.

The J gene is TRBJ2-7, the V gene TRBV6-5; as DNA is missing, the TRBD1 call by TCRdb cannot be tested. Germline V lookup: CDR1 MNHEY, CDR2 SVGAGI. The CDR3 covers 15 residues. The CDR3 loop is CASSYSNRGGNEQYF.

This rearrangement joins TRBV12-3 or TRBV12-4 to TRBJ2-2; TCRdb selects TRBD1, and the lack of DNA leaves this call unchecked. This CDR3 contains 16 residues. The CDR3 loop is CASSIGQGRTTGELFF.

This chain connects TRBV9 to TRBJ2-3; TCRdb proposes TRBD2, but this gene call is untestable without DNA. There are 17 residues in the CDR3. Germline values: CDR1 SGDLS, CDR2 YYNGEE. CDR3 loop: CASSVVGGPPSTDTQYF. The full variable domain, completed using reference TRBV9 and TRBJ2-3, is DSGVTQTPKHLITATGQRVTLRCSPRSGDLSVYWYQQSLDQGLQFLIQYYNGEERAKGNILERFSAQQFPDLHSELNLSSLELGDSALYFCASSVVGGPPSTDTQYFGPGTRLTVL.